Following are 28 T cell receptor beta chains from one sample sequenced in a study of T cells in localized non-small cell lung cancer (dated by TCRdb to 2020 to 2022). The library relied on the immunoSEQ multiplex PCR assay. The immuneACCESS repertoire file appears here via TCRdb, limited to in-frame rearrangements. These files lack a portion of the clones; in checked studies, under half of the deficit traces to unresolved V genes, and the cause of the others is not known. The sample records around 30,000 clones, approximately 80% of which are singletons. Together, the top ten hold around 33% of the sample. This sample comprised peripheral blood, obtained before any cancer treatment. The origin of the receptors is a male donor aged 60 or older with stage II squamous cell lung carcinoma.

The table lists this clone with a count of one. V is TRBV5-4 and J is TRBJ1-2; TRBD1 might be the D (6 bases). The ends were cut back, 4 bases at V and 5 bases at J, with 12 bases in the middle. The CDR3 is 13 residues long. From germline, CDR1 is SGHNT and CDR2 YYREEE (reference sequence). CDR3 sequence reads: CASSPDRTYGYTF. The CDR3 region has the DNA TGTGCCAGCAGCCCTGACAGGACGTATGGCTACACCTTC.

V gene TRBV30 combines with J gene TRBJ1-2; 7 bases agree with TRBD1. The CDR3 loop spans 14 amino acids. Germline values: CDR1 GTSNPN, CDR2 SVGIG (reference sequence). With V trimmed by 1 base and J by 6 bases, 8 bases remained unmatched. The DNA of the CDR3 is TGTGCCTGGAGTGGCCGGGACAGCCTGCATGGCTACACCTTC. Its protein is CAWSGRDSLHGYTF.

The chain is built from TRBV6-5 and TRBJ2-5; D gene ambiguous. V dropped 2 bases and J dropped 0 bases, with 4 bases sitting between them. The CDR3 length is 13 residues. CDR1 and CDR2 (germline): MNHEY, SVGAGI. The CDR3 region has the DNA TGTGCCAGCAGTTACCAGGACCAAGAGACCCAGTACTTC. It translates to CASSYQDQETQYF.

The J gene is TRBJ2-7, the V gene TRBV29-1, with a possible D match to TRBD1 (7 bases). The CDR3 is 13 residues long. The ends were cut back, 6 bases at V and 6 bases at J, with 18 bases in the middle. Germline V gives CDR1 SQVTM, CDR2 ANQGSEA. The CDR3 sequence: CSVDRDHGGEQYF. CDR3 coding DNA: TGCAGCGTAGACAGGGACCACGGGGGCGAGCAGTACTTC.

The chain is built from TRBV10-3 and TRBJ1-3, with D possibly matching TRBD1 (5 bases). The V end was cut by 5 bases, the J end by 0 bases, with 14 bases between. Germline V lookup: CDR1 ENHRY, CDR2 SYGVKD. The CDR3 covers 16 residues. CDR3 nucleotides: TGTGCCATCAGTTGGCCGGGACCTGGCTCTGGAAACACCATATATTTT. It translates to CAISWPGPGSGNTIYF.

A note on this clone: Distinct nucleotide sequences in the sample also encode this CDR3. Here the CDR3 DNA reads TGTGCCAGCTCGCCGGGCACTGAAGCTTTCTTT. Amino acids: CASSPGTEAFF. V and J are TRBV18 and TRBJ1-1; no definite D call. Germline V lookup: CDR1 KGHSH, CDR2 LQKENI. V lost 6 bases and J lost 4, with 6 bases in between. The CDR3 consists of 11 residues.

The chain recombines TRBV6-1 with TRBJ2-7; no definite D call. This CDR3 contains 13 residues. Germline V gene lookup returns CDR1 MNHNS and CDR2 SASEGT. The V end was cut by 5 bases, the J end by 2 bases, with 10 bases between. The CDR3 bases are TGTGCCAGCAGTCAGACATTCACCTACGAGCAGTACTTC. The encoded protein is CASSQTFTYEQYF.

CDR3: CASSTVPLSGNTIYF. The CDR3 bases are TGTGCCAGCAGTACAGTTCCTCTCTCTGGAAACACCATATATTTT. The J gene is TRBJ1-3, the V gene TRBV27; D remains unclear. V gave up 5 bases and J gave up 0 bases, with 11 bases separating them. The germline V gene encodes CDR1 MNHEY and CDR2 SMNVEV (reference sequence). The CDR3 runs to 15 residues.

The chain recombines TRBV27 with TRBJ1-5; D unresolved. Germline V gene sequence: CDR1 MNHEY, CDR2 SMNVEV (reference sequence). Trimming left V 5 bases short and J 1 base short, with 3 bases between. CDR3 length: 12 residues. CDR3 region: CASSPSNQPQHF. The DNA of the CDR3 is TGTGCCAGCAGTCCGAGCAATCAGCCCCAGCATTTT.

The chain has TRBV5-4 and TRBJ2-7, with TRBD1 matching over 10 bases. This CDR3 is built from 16 residues. The germline gives CDR1 SGHNT, CDR2 YYREEE (reference sequence). The J segment lost 2 bases and the V segment lost 0 bases, leaving 5 bases of the junction unmatched. The DNA of the CDR3 is TGTGCCAGCAGCTTGGGGGACAGGGGAATCACCTACGAGCAGTACTTC. It yields the protein CASSLGDRGITYEQYF.

The chain employs TRBV6-6 and TRBJ1-5; 8 bases map to TRBD1. The V gene end was trimmed by 4 bases and the J gene end by 0 bases; junction bases not matched to a gene: 5. CDR3 length: 16 amino acids. Germline values: CDR1 MNHNY, CDR2 SVGAGI (reference sequence). In nucleotides, the CDR3 is TGTGCCAGCAGTTTGGACAGGGTAGGTAGCAATCAGCCCCAGCATTTT. Translated, it gives CASSLDRVGSNQPQHF.

CDR3 loop: CASSEVSETQYF. The CDR3 bases are TGTGCCAGCAGCGAAGTGAGCGAGACCCAGTACTTC. The chain combines TRBV7-9 with TRBJ2-5; no firm D call. Deletions cut 5 bases from V and 5 bases from J, with 9 bases between. This CDR3 contains 12 residues. The germline V gene has CDR1 SEHNR and CDR2 FQNEAQ (reference sequence).

This chain uses TRBV6-1 with TRBJ1-5; D is possibly TRBD1 (5 bases). The CDR3 contains 14 residues. The V end lost 7 bases, the J end lost 4 bases, and 14 bases lay between the germline ends. CDR1 is MNHNS, CDR2 SASEGT, per germline. This CDR3 is CASTPGGENQPQHF. CDR3 bases: TGTGCCAGCACCCCCGGGGGGGAGAATCAGCCCCAGCATTTT.

This chain joins TRBV19 and TRBJ2-5; 8 bases map to TRBD1. Germline V gives CDR1 LNHDA, CDR2 SQIVND (reference sequence). This CDR3 comprises 15 residues. V dropped 3 bases and J dropped 4; count of bases not matched to a gene: 7. This chain's CDR3 is CASSILRGTGETQYF. DNA of the CDR3: TGTGCCAGTAGTATTTTACGGGGGACAGGAGAGACCCAGTACTTC. Full variable domain (remainder filled in from reference TRBV19 and TRBJ2-5): DGGITQSPKYLFRKEGQNVTLSCEQNLNHDAMYWYRQDPGQGLRLIYYSQIVNDFQKGDIAEGYSVSREKKESFPLTVTSAQKNPTAFYLCASSILRGTGETQYFGPGTRLLVL.

The rearrangement links TRBV6-5 to TRBJ2-7; unclear D gene. The CDR3 is 12 residues long. The V gene's germline CDR1 is MNHEY and CDR2 SVGAGI. Between the trimmed V and J ends, which lost 6 bases and 3 bases, there was a span of 9 bases. Here the CDR3 DNA reads TGTGCCAGCAGCCCCTCCGGCTACGAGCAGTACTTC. Protein product: CASSPSGYEQYF.

The chain uses TRBV7-2 and TRBJ2-5; D uncertain. Trimming left V 5 bases short and J 5 bases short, with 9 bases between. Germline lookup yields CDR1 SGHTA and CDR2 FQGNSA. The CDR3 runs to 12 residues. The CDR3 loop is CASSLPSETQYF. CDR3 nucleotide sequence: TGTGCCAGCAGCCTACCGTCCGAGACCCAGTACTTC.

This chain uses TRBV6-1 with TRBJ2-6; D unclear. Germline CDR1 is MNHNS and CDR2 is SASEGT. The length of the CDR3 is 16 residues. Trimming pared 2 bases from V and 0 bases from J, leaving 8 bases between. The CDR3 region is CASSERIRSGANVLTF. The DNA of the CDR3 is TGTGCCAGCAGTGAAAGGATTCGCTCTGGGGCCAACGTCCTGACTTTC.

V is TRBV28 and J is TRBJ2-3; D unclear. The CDR3 runs to 12 residues. The V gene lost 5 bases and the J gene lost 5 bases, with 8 bases spanning the gap. Germline-derived CDR1 and CDR2 are MDHEN and SYDVKM. In DNA, the CDR3 is TGTGCCAGCAGTCTACCCGGAGATACGCAGTATTTT. It is translated as CASSLPGDTQYF.

V gene TRBV9 combines with J gene TRBJ1-2; a possible D gene is TRBD1 (6 bases). This CDR3 has 15 residues. V lost 1 base, J lost 6 bases, and 16 bases lay in between. The V gene's germline CDR1 is SGDLS and CDR2 YYNGEE. The CDR3 sequence: CASSVNRAGDDGYTF. As DNA, the CDR3 is TGTGCCAGCAGCGTAAATAGGGCAGGGGACGATGGCTACACCTTC.

The chain recombines TRBV6-1 with TRBJ1-5, with a weak D call TRBD1 (5 bases). The germline CDR1 and CDR2 sequences are MNHNS and SASEGT. The V end was cut by 4 bases, the J end by 0 bases, with 7 bases between. The CDR3 runs to 14 residues. The CDR3 DNA follows: TGTGCCAGCAGTGCAGGGATTAGCAATCAGCCCCAGCATTTT. Translation: CASSAGISNQPQHF.

The genes are TRBV19 and TRBJ2-2; D unclear. This CDR3 region has 14 residues. V lost 1 base to trimming and J lost 0 bases, with 3 bases between them. Germline values: CDR1 LNHDA, CDR2 SQIVND (reference sequence). CDR3 in DNA: TGTGCCAGTAGTATAGGACCGAACACCGGGGAGCTGTTTTTT. Translating it yields CASSIGPNTGELFF.

The CDR3 reads CATSRTDRLHQPQHF. The CDR3 DNA sequence: TGTGCCACCAGCAGGACTGACAGGCTCCATCAGCCCCAGCATTTT. The chain couples TRBV15 to TRBJ1-5; D perhaps matches TRBD1 (6 bases). The CDR3 has 15 residues. The V gene lost 3 bases and the J gene lost 5 bases, with 14 bases spanning the gap. Germline CDR1 reads LNHNV; CDR2 reads YYDKDF (reference sequence).

This clone was seen a few times. The chain combines TRBV7-6 with TRBJ2-7, with unresolved D. The V end lost 4 bases, the J end lost 0 bases, and 7 bases lay between the germline ends. Germline V CDR1 and CDR2: SGHVS, FNYEAQ. The CDR3 totals 13 residues. CDR3 nucleotides: TGTGCCAGCAGCTCAACAGCCTCCTACGAGCAGTACTTC. It translates to CASSSTASYEQYF.

The rearrangement uses TRBV6-5 and TRBJ2-7; 9 bases match TRBD2. The CDR3 has 14 amino acids. Germline V gives CDR1 MNHEY, CDR2 SVGAGI. The J segment lost 7 bases and the V segment lost 7 bases, leaving 11 bases of the junction unmatched. The CDR3 here is CASTPSGAGNEQYF. In DNA form, the CDR3 reads TGTGCCAGCACTCCTAGCGGGGCGGGTAATGAGCAGTACTTC.

V usage is TRBV5-1 and J usage is TRBJ2-7; D is ambiguous. The CDR3 loop spans 13 amino acids. From germline, CDR1 is SGHRS and CDR2 YFSETQ. Between the trimmed V and J ends, which lost 0 bases and 0 bases, there was a span of 4 bases. The CDR3 coding sequence is TGCGCCAGCAGCTTGGCGGGCTCCTACGAGCAGTACTTC. This translates into CASSLAGSYEQYF.

The chain uses TRBV6-5 and TRBJ1-2, with D unclear. CDR3 length: 14 amino acids. Germline CDR1 and CDR2: MNHEY and SVGAGI. The ends were cut back, 5 bases at V and 4 bases at J, with 14 bases in the middle. CDR3 residues: CASSEIGNLYGYTF. The DNA for the CDR3 is TGTGCCAGCAGTGAAATCGGCAACCTCTATGGCTACACCTTC.

The chain joins TRBV27 to TRBJ1-5, with 10 positions matching TRBD1. The CDR3 totals 16 residues. CDR1 and CDR2 from the germline V gene are MNHEY and SMNVEV (reference sequence). With V trimmed by 2 bases and J by 6 bases, 7 bases remained unmatched. The DNA of the CDR3 is TGTGCCAGCAGTTTAATAGGACAGGGGGGCACTCAGCCCCAGCATTTT. This sequence encodes CASSLIGQGGTQPQHF.

The V gene is TRBV6-1, the J gene TRBJ1-2, with D tentatively TRBD1 (5 bases). The CDR3 contains 14 residues. V was cut by 1 base and J by 2 bases, with 8 bases left in between. Germline CDR1 is MNHNS and CDR2 is SASEGT. DNA for the CDR3: TGTGCCAGCAGTGAAGTGGCAGGGAACTATGGCTACACCTTC. It specifies CASSEVAGNYGYTF.